The 21 T cell receptor beta chains below come from one sample, sequenced in a study of PD-1 blockade in classical Hodgkin lymphoma. The method was immunoSEQ multiplex PCR; TCRdb's version includes in-frame clones alone and lacks a portion of them. The sample includes approximately 25,000 clones, about 90% seen only once; the top ten take roughly 0.58%. Regarding time point: newly diagnosed, previously untreated cHL patient sample. Researchers report purifying CD4+ T cells from thawed PBMCs by magnetic negative selection. The material sequenced was CD4+ T cells from blood. The receptors were gathered from a human donor with classical Hodgkin lymphoma.

The chain joins TRBV30 to TRBJ2-7; 7 bases are shared with TRBD1. Germline assignment: CDR1 GTSNPN and CDR2 SVGIG (reference sequence). The CDR3 loop spans 11 amino acids. The CDR3 region is CALGQLAEQYF. The CDR3 DNA reads TGTGCTCTGGGACAGCTCGCCGAGCAGTACTTC.

The chain recombines TRBV5-5 with TRBJ2-1; no clear D gene. Trimming removed 3 bases at V and 6 bases at J, with 16 bases between. Germline V gene sequence: CDR1 SGHKS, CDR2 YYEKEE (reference sequence). This CDR3 comprises 15 residues. The CDR3: CASSSPETGFNEQFF. The CDR3 DNA is TGTGCCAGCAGCTCCCCCGAGACTGGGTTCAATGAGCAGTTCTTC.

The chain is built from TRBV15 and TRBJ2-3; a weak D match, TRBD2 (6 bases). Germline CDR1 LNHNV, CDR2 YYDKDF (reference sequence). V gave up 0 bases and J gave up 9 bases, with 13 bases separating them. The CDR3 extends over 14 amino acids. DNA of the CDR3: TGTGCCACCAGCAGAGATTTGGGGGGTGGGACGCAGTATTTT. Protein product: CATSRDLGGGTQYF. Drawing the rest from reference TRBV15 and TRBJ2-3, the complete variable domain is DAMVIQNPRYQVTQFGKPVTLSCSQTLNHNVMYWYQQKSSQAPKLLFHYYDKDFNNEADTPDNFQSRRPNTSFCFLDIRSPGLGDTAMYLCATSRDLGGGTQYFGPGTRLTVL.

This clone was counted a few times. The chain uses TRBV10-2 and TRBJ2-7; 7 nucleotides match TRBD1. The CDR3 consists of 15 residues. Germline trimming cut 5 bases from V and 2 bases from J; bases unmatched to any gene: 9. Germline V gene lookup returns CDR1 WSHSY and CDR2 SAAADI. DNA for the CDR3: TGCGCCAGCAGTACCGGGACAGCTCCGACCTACGAGCAGTACTTC. This codes for CASSTGTAPTYEQYF.

For the CDR3, the DNA is TGTGCCAGCAGCCCGGCAGGGTTCTCCTCCTACGAGCAGTACTTC. The encoded protein is CASSPAGFSSYEQYF. The chain links TRBV5-4 to TRBJ2-7, with a possible D match to TRBD1 (5 bases). The CDR3 contains 15 residues. Germline V lookup: CDR1 SGHNT, CDR2 YYREEE (reference sequence). V lost 4 bases to trimming and J lost 0 bases, with 14 bases between them.

The CDR3 nucleotides are TGCAGCGTCGAGGGGGGCGGCGGGAACCCCTACGAGCAGTACTTC. Translated, it gives CSVEGGGGNPYEQYF. The V and J genes are TRBV29-1 and TRBJ2-7; tentatively, D is TRBD1 or TRBD2 (6 bases each). V lost 6 bases, J lost 2 bases, and 20 bases lay in between. This CDR3 region has 15 residues. Germline V lookup: CDR1 SQVTM, CDR2 ANQGSEA.

This clone was seen a handful of times. The genes are TRBV28 and TRBJ1-2; tentatively, D is TRBD1 (6 bases). This CDR3 has 13 residues. Trimming took 8 bases from V and 6 from J, leaving 16 bases between them. In germline, CDR1 is MDHEN, CDR2 SYDVKM. In DNA form, the CDR3 reads TGTGCCAGCCTTTCAGGGGAAATGCATGGCTACACCTTC. Translation gives CASLSGEMHGYTF.

The CDR3 region is CASRGAPEGTEAFF. CDR3 coding DNA: TGTGCCAGCAGAGGGGCCCCCGAGGGGACTGAAGCTTTCTTT. This chain links TRBV7-3 with TRBJ1-1, with a possible D match to TRBD1 (5 bases). CDR1 SGHTA and CDR2 FQGTGA come from the germline V gene. The germline V and J ends were trimmed by 6 bases and 5 bases, with 16 bases remaining between them. This CDR3 contains 14 residues.

The CDR3 reads CATSRDRTNQPQHF. CDR3 DNA: TGTGCCACCAGCAGGGACAGGACCAATCAGCCCCAGCATTTT. The genes are TRBV15 and TRBJ1-5; the match to TRBD1 covers 7 bases. Trimming removed 3 bases from V and 3 bases from J; junction bases left unmatched: 2. Germline V gives CDR1 LNHNV, CDR2 YYDKDF (reference sequence). The CDR3 totals 14 residues.

The genes are TRBV11-3 and TRBJ1-1; tentative D call: TRBD1 (5 bases). The CDR3 is 13 residues long. The V gene lost 0 bases and the J gene lost 11 bases, with 13 bases spanning the gap. Germline V gene data show CDR1 as SGHNT and CDR2 as YENEEA. CDR3 amino acids: CASSLDGIRDAFF. CDR3 bases: TGTGCCAGCAGCTTAGATGGGATCAGGGACGCTTTCTTT. Full variable domain (missing parts from reference TRBV11-3 and TRBJ1-1): EAGVVQSPRYKIIEKKQPVAFWCNPISGHNTLYWYLQNLGQGPELLIRYENEEAVDDSQLPKDRFSAERLKGVDSTLKIQPAELGDSAVYLCASSLDGIRDAFFGQGTRLTVV.

The chain joins TRBV7-9 to TRBJ2-7; no clear D gene. The germline V and J ends were trimmed by 1 base and 2 bases, with 12 bases remaining between them. This CDR3 has 15 residues. Germline CDR1 is SEHNR and CDR2 is FQNEAQ (reference sequence). The CDR3 nucleotides read TGTGCCAGCAGCTTAGGCCGTAGTCAGGCCTACGAGCAGTACTTC. Its protein is CASSLGRSQAYEQYF. Supplemented by reference TRBV7-9 and TRBJ2-7, the full variable domain reads DTGVSQNPRHKITKRGQNVTFRCDPISEHNRLYWYRQTLGQGPEFLTYFQNEAQLEKSRLLSDRFSAERPKGSFSTLEIQRTEQGDSAMYLCASSLGRSQAYEQYFGPGTRLTVT.

The genes are TRBV6-6 and TRBJ1-1; 8 bases match TRBD1. From germline, CDR1 is MNHNY and CDR2 SVGAGI (reference sequence). J gave up 1 base and V 7 bases, and 5 bases lay outside the gene matches. The CDR3 is 14 amino acids. CDR3 region: CASIKGQANTEAFF. The CDR3 nucleotides read TGTGCCAGCATCAAGGGACAGGCGAACACTGAAGCTTTCTTT.

Comment on this clone: Sequence at one end of the junction differs from germline and may be a read error. As DNA, the CDR3 is TGTGCCAGCAGCTTAGGTAGCTCCTCCGAGCAGTACTTC. The encoded protein is CASSLGSSSEQYF. This rearrangement joins TRBV11-3 to TRBJ2-7; D call uncertain. The CDR3 is made up of 13 amino acids. Germline V CDR1 and CDR2: SGHNT, YENEEA.

The chain links TRBV7-9 to TRBJ1-3; D is uncertain. CDR3 length: 13 residues. The V end was cut by 5 bases, the J end by 8 bases, with 13 bases between. Germline loops: CDR1 SEHNR, CDR2 FQNEAQ (reference sequence). The CDR3 sequence is CASSPSVLDTIYF. CDR3 DNA: TGTGCCAGCAGCCCGAGCGTCCTAGACACCATATATTTT.

The chain links TRBV27 to TRBJ1-1; unclear D gene. The V gene's germline CDR1 is MNHEY and CDR2 SMNVEV (reference sequence). CDR3 length: 13 amino acids. Between the trimmed V and J ends, which lost 3 bases and 1 base, there was a span of 6 bases. As DNA, the CDR3 is TGTGCCAGCAGTTTTACGGCGAACACTGAAGCTTTCTTT. Translation gives CASSFTANTEAFF.

This chain joins TRBV15 and TRBJ2-1; no clear D gene. Germline V gene sequence: CDR1 LNHNV, CDR2 YYDKDF (reference sequence). There are 15 residues in the CDR3. V lost 0 bases to trimming and J lost 8 bases, with 14 bases between them. The CDR3, as DNA: TGTGCCACCAGCAGAGATTACGTGTTCCCCGATGAGCAGTTCTTC. It yields the protein CATSRDYVFPDEQFF. Filled out from reference TRBV15 and TRBJ2-1, the complete variable domain reads DAMVIQNPRYQVTQFGKPVTLSCSQTLNHNVMYWYQQKSSQAPKLLFHYYDKDFNNEADTPDNFQSRRPNTSFCFLDIRSPGLGDTAMYLCATSRDYVFPDEQFFGPGTRLTVL.

The rearrangement links TRBV18 to TRBJ2-5, with TRBD2 as a possible D gene (6 bases). Germline lookup yields CDR1 KGHSH and CDR2 LQKENI. The ends were cut back, 5 bases at V and 1 base at J, with 17 bases in the middle. The CDR3 has 16 residues. In DNA form, the CDR3 reads TGTGCCAGCTCAGGTGCGGGGCCGGGAACCCAAGAGACCCAGTACTTC. It yields the protein CASSGAGPGTQETQYF.

The rearrangement links TRBV15 to TRBJ2-1; D unclear. Trimming cost V 1 base and J 0 bases, with 10 bases left between them. There are 16 residues in the CDR3. Germline V gene lookup returns CDR1 LNHNV and CDR2 YYDKDF (reference sequence). The CDR3, as DNA: TGTGCCACCAGCAGAGCTCGGACGAGCTCCTACAATGAGCAGTTCTTC. Protein: CATSRARTSSYNEQFF.

V usage is TRBV5-1 and J usage is TRBJ2-3; TRBD1 is a possible D gene (5 bases). V shed 0 bases and J shed 4 bases, with 12 bases lying between them. The germline V gene encodes CDR1 SGHRS and CDR2 YFSETQ. The length of the CDR3 is 15 residues. The CDR3 sequence is CASSLAVRAPDTQYF. DNA of the CDR3: TGCGCCAGCAGCTTGGCCGTCAGGGCCCCAGATACGCAGTATTTT.

This chain uses TRBV6-1 with TRBJ1-3; D is ambiguous. This CDR3 contains 16 residues. Between the trimmed V and J ends, which lost 2 bases and 0 bases, there was a span of 11 bases. The germline V gene encodes CDR1 MNHNS and CDR2 SASEGT. DNA of the CDR3: TGTGCCAGCAGTGAATTTTGGGTTTACTCTGGAAACACCATATATTTT. It translates to CASSEFWVYSGNTIYF.

V gene TRBV10-3 combines with J gene TRBJ1-5; 10 nucleotides agree with TRBD1. Germline loops: CDR1 ENHRY, CDR2 SYGVKD. The ends lost 3 bases at V and 1 base at J; junction bases unmatched: 6. This CDR3 is 17 amino acids long. CDR3 sequence: CAISDGTGERSNQPQHF. Here the CDR3 DNA reads TGTGCCATCAGTGACGGGACAGGGGAGAGGAGCAATCAGCCCCAGCATTTT.